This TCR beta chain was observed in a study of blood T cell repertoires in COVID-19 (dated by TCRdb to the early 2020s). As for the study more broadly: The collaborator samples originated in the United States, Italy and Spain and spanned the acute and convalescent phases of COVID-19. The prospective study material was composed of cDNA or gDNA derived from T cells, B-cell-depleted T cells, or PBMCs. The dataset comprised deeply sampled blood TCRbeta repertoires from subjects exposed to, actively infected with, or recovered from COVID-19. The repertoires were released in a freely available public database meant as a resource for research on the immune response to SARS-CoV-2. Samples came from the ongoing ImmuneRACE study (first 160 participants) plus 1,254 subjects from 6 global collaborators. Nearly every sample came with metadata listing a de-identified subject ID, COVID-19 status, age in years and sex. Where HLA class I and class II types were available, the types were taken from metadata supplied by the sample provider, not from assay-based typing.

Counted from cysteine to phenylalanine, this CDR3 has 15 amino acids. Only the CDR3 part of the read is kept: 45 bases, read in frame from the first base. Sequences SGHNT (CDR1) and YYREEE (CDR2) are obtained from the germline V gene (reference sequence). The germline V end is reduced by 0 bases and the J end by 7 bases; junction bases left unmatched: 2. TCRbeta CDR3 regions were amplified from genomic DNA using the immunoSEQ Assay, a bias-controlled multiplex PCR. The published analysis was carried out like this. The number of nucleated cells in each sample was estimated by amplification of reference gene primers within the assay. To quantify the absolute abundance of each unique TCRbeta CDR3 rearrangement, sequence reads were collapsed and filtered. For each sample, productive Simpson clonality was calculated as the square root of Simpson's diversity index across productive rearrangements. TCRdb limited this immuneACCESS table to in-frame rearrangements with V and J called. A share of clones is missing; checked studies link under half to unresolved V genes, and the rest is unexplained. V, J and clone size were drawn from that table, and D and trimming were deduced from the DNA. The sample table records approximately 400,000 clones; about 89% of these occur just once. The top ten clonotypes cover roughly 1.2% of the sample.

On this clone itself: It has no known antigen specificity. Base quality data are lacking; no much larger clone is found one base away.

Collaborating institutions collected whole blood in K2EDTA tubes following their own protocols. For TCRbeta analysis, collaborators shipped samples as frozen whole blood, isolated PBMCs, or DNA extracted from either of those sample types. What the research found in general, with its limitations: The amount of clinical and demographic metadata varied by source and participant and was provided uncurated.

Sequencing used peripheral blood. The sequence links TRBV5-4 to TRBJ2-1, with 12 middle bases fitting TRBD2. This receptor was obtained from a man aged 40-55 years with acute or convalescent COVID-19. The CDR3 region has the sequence CASSLGTSGANEQFF. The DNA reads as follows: TGTGCCAGCAGCTTGGGGACTAGCGGGGCTAATGAGCAGTTCTTC.